This section outlines one T cell receptor beta chain sequence together with its context. No antigen is known for it. These data are taken from a study of cytomegalovirus exposure and HLA in healthy donors. Study-level points and caveats: According to an earlier analysis, most TCR beta V segments yielded productive rearrangements about 90% or about 30% of the time. Later analysis suggested most CMV-associated TCR beta chains were HLA-restricted. The investigators catalogued 150 to 200 TCR beta chains as cytomegalovirus-associated. Rare TCR sequences dominated, though some public TCRs recurred in many donors.

Trimming took 8 bases from V and 1 from J; bases not matched to a gene: 6. Looked up from germline, CDR1 is MNHEY and CDR2 is SMNVEV (reference sequence). The CDR3 runs to 14 residues. The PCR was carried out with 60 Vbeta primers and 13 Jbeta primers. Using immunoSEQ multiplex PCR, the repertoire was profiled, and TCRdb retains in-frame clones only, with some absent. The profile shows 150,000 to 200,000 clones, 70% to 80% of them singletons. The chain recombines TRBV27 with TRBJ1-1; TRBD1 aligns across 8 bases. This sequence originates from a male donor in good health and CMV-seronegative. What was sequenced was PBMCs. The DNA of the CDR3 is TGTGCCAGCTGGGGACAGGCGTCGAACACTGAAGCTTTCTTT. Encoded protein: CASWGQASNTEAFF.